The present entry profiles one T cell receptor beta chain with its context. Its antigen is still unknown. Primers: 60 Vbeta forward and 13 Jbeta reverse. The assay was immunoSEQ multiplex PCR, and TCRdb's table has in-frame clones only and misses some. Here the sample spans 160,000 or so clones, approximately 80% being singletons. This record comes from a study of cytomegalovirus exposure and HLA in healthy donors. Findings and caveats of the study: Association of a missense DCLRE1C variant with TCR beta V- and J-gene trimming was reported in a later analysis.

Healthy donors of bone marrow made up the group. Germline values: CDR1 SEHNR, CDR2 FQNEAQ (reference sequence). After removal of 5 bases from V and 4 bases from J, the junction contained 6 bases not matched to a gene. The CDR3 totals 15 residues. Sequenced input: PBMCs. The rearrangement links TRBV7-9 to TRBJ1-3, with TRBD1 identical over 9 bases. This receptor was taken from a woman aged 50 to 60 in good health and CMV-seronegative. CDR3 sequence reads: CASSTQGAGGNTIYF. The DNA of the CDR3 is TGTGCCAGCAGCACACAGGGGGCTGGCGGAAACACCATATATTTT.